This T cell receptor beta chain was recovered during a study of blood T cell repertoires in COVID-19. At the level of the study: The United States, Italy and Spain provided the acute and convalescent COVID-19 samples. The cDNA or gDNA used as material had been derived from T cells, B-cell-depleted T cells, or PBMCs.

Authors' analysis steps: The authors estimated nucleated cell counts from reference gene primer amplification. The assay was immunoSEQ multiplex PCR, and TCRdb's table has in-frame clones only and misses some. V, J and clone size are taken as reported in that table, and D and trimming were inferred from the DNA itself. This table holds 25,000 to 35,000 clones, approximately 82% found once. This receptor was identified in a human donor in a cohort sampled during active COVID-19. Sample: peripheral blood.

The DNA of the CDR3 is TGCGCCAGCAGGGAGGCTAGCGTAACCGGGGAGCTGTTTTTT. This encodes CASREASVTGELFF. The chain is built from TRBV10-1 and TRBJ2-2; D may be TRBD2 (6 bases). In germline, CDR1 is WNHNN, CDR2 SYGVQD (reference sequence). The CDR3 is 14 residues long. V dropped 6 bases and J dropped 5 bases, with 13 bases sitting between them.